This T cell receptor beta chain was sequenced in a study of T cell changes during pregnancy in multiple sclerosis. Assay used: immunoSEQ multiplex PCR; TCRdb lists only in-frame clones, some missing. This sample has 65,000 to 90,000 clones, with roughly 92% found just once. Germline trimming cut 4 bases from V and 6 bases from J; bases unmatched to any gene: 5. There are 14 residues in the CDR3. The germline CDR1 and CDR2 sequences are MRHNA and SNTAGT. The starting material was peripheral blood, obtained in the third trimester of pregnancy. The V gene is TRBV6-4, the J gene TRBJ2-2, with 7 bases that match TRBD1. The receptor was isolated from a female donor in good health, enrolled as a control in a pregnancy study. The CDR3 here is CASSAGQVPGELFF. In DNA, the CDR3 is TGTGCCAGCAGTGCTGGACAGGTTCCCGGGGAGCTGTTTTTT.